Sequencing of this TCR beta chain was carried out in a study of T cell responses to AZD1222 COVID-19 vaccine. Regarding the study as a whole: Donors were mostly white British, more females; clonal diversity possibly underestimated.

The CDR3 is 15 residues long. Germline V CDR1 and CDR2: LGHDT, YNNKEL (reference sequence). The germline V and J ends were trimmed by 4 bases and 2 bases, with 14 bases remaining between them. This clone was counted a single time. The antigen is not known. Data came from immunoSEQ multiplex PCR; TCRdb stores just in-frame clones and leaves some out. The sample shows tens of thousands of clones, 70% to 90% of them seen only once. The rearrangement links TRBV3-1 (or the pseudogene TRBV3-2) to TRBJ1-2, with a weak D call TRBD1 (6 bases). Material: peripheral blood, obtained on day 0 of AZD1222 vaccination. This clonotype was obtained from an adult in good health. CDR3 DNA: TGTGCCAGCAGCCCTGAATGGACAGTAAACTATGGCTACACCTTC. Its translation: CASSPEWTVNYGYTF.